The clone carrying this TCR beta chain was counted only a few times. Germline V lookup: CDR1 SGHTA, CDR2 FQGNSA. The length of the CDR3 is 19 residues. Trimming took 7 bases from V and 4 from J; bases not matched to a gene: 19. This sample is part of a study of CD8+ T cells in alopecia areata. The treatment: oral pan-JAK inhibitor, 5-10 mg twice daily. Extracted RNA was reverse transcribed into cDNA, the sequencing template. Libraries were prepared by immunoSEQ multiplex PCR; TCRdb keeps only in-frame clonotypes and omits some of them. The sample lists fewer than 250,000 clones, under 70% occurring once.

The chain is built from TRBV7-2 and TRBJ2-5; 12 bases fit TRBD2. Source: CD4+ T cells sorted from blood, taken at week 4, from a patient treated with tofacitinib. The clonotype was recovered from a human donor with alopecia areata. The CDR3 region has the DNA TGTGCCAGCAACCTGAAACGGGCTAGCGGGGGGGCCGGGGGAGAGACCCAGTACTTC. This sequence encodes CASNLKRASGGAGGETQYF.